These T cell receptor beta chains were read from a single sample in a study of CD8 T cells in ankylosing spondylitis. TCRdb re-derived calls from the 5' RACE reads in MiXCR, one entry per CDR3 protein. Of about 360,000 distinct CDR3 sequences detected, more than 20% appear once; the ten largest clones hold around 13%. The sequenced sample was blood, either unsorted or a sorted T cell fraction (not recorded which). The receptor set was obtained from a male donor with ankylosing spondylitis or in good health (not recorded which). CDR3s include the opening cysteine and the closing phenylalanine or tryptophan. A D gene is named only where the DNA matches it firmly. A row's size may be missing; if present it is once, few, many or a size class.

v_call	clone_size	j_call	d_call	cdr3_aa	cdr3_nt
TRBV7-2	.	TRBJ2-5	.	CKGGSQETQYF	TGTAAAGGGGGTTCACAAGAGACCCAGTACTTC
TRBV11-2	few	TRBJ2-1	.	CASSSLGDTDNEQFF	TGTGCCAGCAGCTCCCTAGGCGACACAGACAATGAGCAGTTCTTC
TRBV7-3	few	TRBJ2-3	TRBD1	CASSPRLGTGRFSGTDTQYF	TGTGCCAGCAGCCCTCGACTGGGGACAGGCCGATTCTCTGGCACAGATACGCAGTATTTT
TRBV27	.	TRBJ2-7	.	CASGGRYEQYF	TGTGCCAGCGGGGGTCGGTACGAGCAGTACTTC
TRBV19	few	TRBJ2-1	TRBD2	CASARASGDNEQFF	TGTGCCAGTGCCCGGGCTAGCGGGGATAATGAGCAGTTCTTC
TRBV2	few	TRBJ2-5	.	CASNPGRETQYF	TGTGCCAGCAACCCGGGGAGGGAGACCCAGTACTTC
TRBV29-1	.	TRBJ2-1	TRBD2	CSVEEGSGTYNEQFF	TGCAGCGTTGAAGAAGGTAGCGGGACCTACAATGAGCAGTTCTTC
TRBV2	.	TRBJ2-3	.	CATSSDTQYF	TGTGCCACCAGCTCAGATACGCAGTATTTT
TRBV15	few	TRBJ2-3	.	CATSIPRDIPTDTQYF	TGTGCCACCAGCATCCCCCGGGATATCCCCACAGATACGCAGTATTTT
TRBV11-1	few	TRBJ2-1	TRBD2	CASSPRTSGGENYNEQFF	TGTGCCAGCAGCCCGCGGACTAGCGGGGGGGAGAACTACAATGAGCAGTTCTTC
TRBV12-3/TRBV12-4	few	TRBJ2-2	TRBD1	CASSPIGQATGELFF	TGTGCCAGCAGTCCCATAGGACAGGCCACCGGGGAGCTGTTTTTT
TRBV5-1	few	TRBJ1-1	.	CASSSTGEAFF	TGCGCCAGCAGCTCTACAGGTGAAGCTTTCTTT
TRBV12-3/TRBV12-4	.	TRBJ2-5	TRBD1	CASKSVRQGQETQYF	TGTGCCAGCAAAAGCGTGCGACAGGGCCAAGAGACCCAGTACTTC
TRBV12-3/TRBV12-4	.	TRBJ2-1	.	CASSLALRSDEQFF	TGTGCCAGCAGTTTAGCGTTAAGGTCGGATGAGCAGTTCTTC
TRBV7-9	.	TRBJ2-7	.	CASSLEQQRYEQYF	TGTGCCAGCAGCTTAGAACAGCAACGGTACGAGCAGTACTTC
TRBV29-1	few	TRBJ1-2	.	CSVETNYGYTF	TGCAGCGTTGAAACTAACTATGGCTACACCTTC
TRBV27	.	TRBJ2-1	.	CASRELANDVGGEQFF	TGTGCCAGCAGGGAACTAGCAAACGACGTTGGGGGTGAGCAGTTCTTC
TRBV29-1	many	TRBJ2-7	.	CSASPGPSYEQYF	TGCAGCGCCTCTCCGGGGCCCTCCTACGAGCAGTACTTC
TRBV7-9	.	TRBJ2-6	.	CASSPVSGANVLTF	TGTGCCAGCAGCCCGGTCTCTGGGGCCAACGTCCTGACTTTC
TRBV7-9	many	TRBJ1-1	TRBD1	CASKAQGGGWNTEAFF	TGTGCCAGCAAGGCTCAGGGGGGCGGGTGGAACACTGAAGCTTTCTTT
TRBV25-1	.	TRBJ2-7	.	CASSEAETYEQYF	TGTGCCAGCAGTGAAGCGGAGACCTACGAGCAGTACTTC
TRBV6-1	.	TRBJ2-1	.	CASRRGGAYNEQFF	TGTGCCAGCAGGAGGGGGGGCGCTTACAATGAGCAGTTCTTC
TRBV3-1	once	TRBJ2-7	TRBD2	CASRSLAGVDYEQYF	TGTGCCAGCAGGAGCCTAGCGGGGGTCGACTACGAGCAGTACTTC
TRBV12-3/TRBV12-4	.	TRBJ2-1	.	CATSLVFQNNEQFF	TGTGCCACCAGTTTAGTCTTCCAGAACAATGAGCAGTTCTTC
TRBV12-3/TRBV12-4	.	TRBJ2-3	.	CASSTGTSTDTQYF	TGTGCCAGCAGTACAGGGACTAGCACAGATACGCAGTATTTT
TRBV5-6	.	TRBJ2-7	.	CASSFEPYEQYF	TGTGCCAGCAGCTTTGAGCCGTACGAGCAGTACTTC
TRBV19	.	TRBJ2-1	TRBD2	CASSIWVLADYNEQFF	TGTGCCAGTAGTATATGGGTCCTAGCGGATTACAATGAGCAGTTCTTC
TRBV28	.	TRBJ2-7	TRBD2	CASSEPGLAVEFDEQYF	TGTGCCAGCAGTGAACCGGGACTAGCGGTGGAATTCGACGAGCAGTACTTC
TRBV20-1	.	TRBJ1-2	.	CSARPEWDTYGYTF	TGCAGTGCTAGACCCGAATGGGACACCTATGGCTACACCTTC
TRBV4-2	few	TRBJ2-7	.	CASSQDLYDKSSYEQYF	TGTGCCAGCAGCCAAGATTTATACGACAAGTCTTCCTACGAGCAGTACTTC
TRBV27	few	TRBJ2-7	.	CASSLIGEYEQYF	TGTGCCAGCAGTTTAATTGGGGAATACGAGCAGTACTTC
TRBV29-1	many	TRBJ2-3	.	CSVETDTQYF	TGCAGCGTTGAAACAGATACGCAGTATTTT
TRBV11-3	few	TRBJ2-1	.	CASSSDGAGRYNEQFF	TGTGCCAGCAGCTCTGATGGGGCGGGAAGATACAATGAGCAGTTCTTC
TRBV4-1	few	TRBJ1-5	TRBD1	CASSQPSTGVSNQPQHF	TGCGCCAGCAGCCAACCATCGACAGGGGTTAGCAATCAGCCCCAGCATTTT
TRBV4-1	few	TRBJ2-2	TRBD1	CASSQGTGGRTTGELFF	TGCGCCAGCAGCCAAGGGACAGGGGGCCGGACCACCGGGGAGCTGTTTTTT
TRBV6-2/TRBV6-3	few	TRBJ2-3	.	CASSYQSTDTQYF	TGTGCCAGCAGCTACCAATCCACAGATACGCAGTATTTT
TRBV12-3/TRBV12-4	.	TRBJ2-3	.	CASSYYPSTDTQYF	TGTGCCAGCAGTTACTACCCTAGCACAGATACGCAGTATTTT
TRBV7-2	once	TRBJ2-1	.	CASSPGPSASEQFF	TGTGCCAGCAGCCCGGGACCCAGCGCCAGTGAGCAGTTCTTC
TRBV20-1	once	TRBJ2-2	.	CSAQGGTGELFF	TGCAGTGCTCAGGGCGGGACCGGGGAGCTGTTTTTT
TRBV6-5	few	TRBJ2-1	.	CASSQSREQFF	TGTGCCAGCAGTCAGAGCCGAGAGCAGTTCTTC
TRBV6-2/TRBV6-3	few	TRBJ2-1	.	CASSYSSRIMNEQFF	TGTGCCAGCAGTTACTCAAGCCGGATAATGAATGAGCAGTTCTTC
TRBV9	.	TRBJ2-7	.	CASSVGPLGYEQYF	TGTGCCAGCAGCGTAGGACCGTTAGGATACGAGCAGTACTTC
TRBV4-2	few	TRBJ2-1	TRBD2	CASSQLTSGGDGEQFF	TGTGCCAGCAGCCAATTAACTAGCGGGGGGGACGGTGAGCAGTTCTTC
TRBV12-3/TRBV12-4	few	TRBJ1-5	.	CASTDGPNQPQHF	TGTGCCAGCACCGACGGCCCGAATCAGCCCCAGCATTTT
TRBV12-3/TRBV12-4	few	TRBJ1-1	.	CASSPGGADTEAFF	TGTGCCAGCAGCCCTGGGGGGGCGGACACTGAAGCTTTCTTT
TRBV5-6	few	TRBJ2-1	.	CASSHGQGNNEQFF	TGTGCCAGCAGTCACGGGCAAGGTAACAATGAGCAGTTCTTC
TRBV5-5	.	TRBJ1-5	.	CASSWGGWEAQPQHF	TGTGCCAGCAGCTGGGGCGGTTGGGAGGCTCAGCCCCAGCATTTT
TRBV3-1	.	TRBJ1-5	.	CASSQDRASSAQPQHF	TGTGCCAGCAGCCAGGATAGGGCCTCGTCCGCTCAGCCCCAGCATTTT
TRBV12-3/TRBV12-4	.	TRBJ1-4	TRBD1	CASGTGEHEKLFF	TGTGCCAGCGGAACAGGGGAGCACGAAAAACTGTTTTTT
TRBV7-3	.	TRBJ2-5	.	CASKPQETQYF	TGTGCCAGCAAGCCCCAAGAGACCCAGTACTTC
TRBV12-3/TRBV12-4	.	TRBJ2-3	.	CASRQSGTASTDTQYF	TGTGCCAGCAGACAATCCGGGACGGCAAGCACAGATACGCAGTATTTT
TRBV11-2	.	TRBJ2-1	TRBD2	CASSLVASGLYNEQFF	TGTGCCAGCAGCTTAGTGGCTAGCGGGCTCTACAATGAGCAGTTCTTC
TRBV20-1	.	TRBJ2-1	.	CSARDRAGDPNEQFF	TGCAGTGCTAGAGATCGGGCAGGGGATCCCAATGAGCAGTTCTTC
TRBV5-6	.	TRBJ1-4	TRBD1	CASSSRTGGNEKLFF	TGTGCCAGCAGCTCGAGGACAGGGGGAAATGAAAAACTGTTTTTT
TRBV30	.	TRBJ2-1	.	CAWTPGNEQFF	TGTGCCTGGACACCAGGCAATGAGCAGTTCTTC
TRBV19	few	TRBJ2-3	.	CASSRLGLTDTQYF	TGTGCCAGTTCTCGGCTGGGCCTCACAGATACGCAGTATTTT
TRBV12-3/TRBV12-4	few	TRBJ2-3	TRBD1	CASSFWQGASDTQYF	TGTGCCAGCAGTTTTTGGCAGGGGGCTTCAGATACGCAGTATTTT
TRBV12-3/TRBV12-4	.	TRBJ2-5	.	CASSFGLSQETQYF	TGTGCCAGCAGTTTTGGGCTAAGCCAAGAGACCCAGTACTTC
TRBV3-1	few	TRBJ2-3	.	CASSPTGRQDTQYF	TGTGCCAGCAGTCCGACTGGTCGTCAAGATACGCAGTATTTT